This T cell receptor beta chain is drawn from a study of cytomegalovirus exposure and HLA in healthy donors. Whole-study results and caveats: For most TCR beta V segments, an earlier analysis put the productive rate at about 87% or about 30% of the time. Later analysis showed most CMV-associated TCR beta chains appearing HLA-restricted. A later analysis, which compared TCR beta chains of equal frequency, found the HLA-associated ones more clonally expanded. A missense DCLRE1C variant was associated with V- and J-gene trimming of TCR beta chains in a later analysis, and an independent cohort replicated the association.

About this clone itself: Its antigen remains unidentified.

Use of 60 Vbeta and 13 Jbeta primers characterized the PCR. Method: immunoSEQ multiplex PCR; TCRdb's copy keeps in-frame clones and lacks some. The profile shows over 100,000 clones, roughly four fifths of them singletons. This CDR3 has 14 residues. Germline V gives CDR1 MDHEN, CDR2 SYDVKM. Losses at the gene ends were 3 bases for V and 5 bases for J; bases not matched to a gene: 4. The sample taken for sequencing was PBMCs. J is TRBJ2-5 and V is TRBV28; 9 nucleotides line up with TRBD1. The clonotype originates from a male donor in good health and CMV-seronegative. CDR3 DNA: TGTGCCAGCAGTTTTACAGGGGGCGGTGAGACCCAGTACTTC. Translating gives CASSFTGGGETQYF.